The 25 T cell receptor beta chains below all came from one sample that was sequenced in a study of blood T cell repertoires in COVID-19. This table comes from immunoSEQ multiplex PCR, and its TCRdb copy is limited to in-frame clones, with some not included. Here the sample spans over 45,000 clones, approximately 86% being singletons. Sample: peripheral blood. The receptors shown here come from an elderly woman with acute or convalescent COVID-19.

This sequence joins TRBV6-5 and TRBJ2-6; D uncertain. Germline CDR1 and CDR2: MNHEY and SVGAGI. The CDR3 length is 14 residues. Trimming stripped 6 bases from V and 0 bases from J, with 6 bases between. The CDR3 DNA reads TGTGCCAGCAGCTACCTCTCTGGGGCCAACGTCCTGACTTTC. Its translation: CASSYLSGANVLTF.

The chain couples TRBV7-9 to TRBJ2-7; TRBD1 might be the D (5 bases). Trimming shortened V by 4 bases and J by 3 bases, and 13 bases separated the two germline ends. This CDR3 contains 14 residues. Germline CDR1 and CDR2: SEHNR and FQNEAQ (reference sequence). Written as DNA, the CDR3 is TGTGCCAGCAGCTCCGTACAGGCCCTCTACGAGCAGTACTTC. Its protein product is CASSSVQALYEQYF. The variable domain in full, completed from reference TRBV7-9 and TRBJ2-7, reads DTGVSQNPRHKITKRGQNVTFRCDPISEHNRLYWYRQTLGQGPEFLTYFQNEAQLEKSRLLSDRFSAERPKGSFSTLEIQRTEQGDSAMYLCASSSVQALYEQYFGPGTRLTVT.

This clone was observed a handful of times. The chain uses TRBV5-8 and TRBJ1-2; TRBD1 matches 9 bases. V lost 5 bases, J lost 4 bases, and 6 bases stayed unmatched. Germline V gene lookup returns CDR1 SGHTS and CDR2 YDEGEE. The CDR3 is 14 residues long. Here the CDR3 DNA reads TGTGCCAGCAGAGTACAGGGGGCCCGCTATGGCTACACCTTC. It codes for CASRVQGARYGYTF.

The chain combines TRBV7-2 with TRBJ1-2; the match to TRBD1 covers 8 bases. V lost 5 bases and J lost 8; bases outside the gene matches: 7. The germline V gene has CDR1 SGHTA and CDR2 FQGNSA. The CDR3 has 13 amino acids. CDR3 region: CASSTQGAQGYTF. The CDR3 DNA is TGTGCCAGCAGCACCCAGGGGGCGCAAGGCTACACCTTC.

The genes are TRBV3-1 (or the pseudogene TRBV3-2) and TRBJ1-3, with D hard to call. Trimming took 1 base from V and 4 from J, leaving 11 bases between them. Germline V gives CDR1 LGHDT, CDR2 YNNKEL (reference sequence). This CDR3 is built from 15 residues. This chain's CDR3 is CASSQGGGQGNTIYF. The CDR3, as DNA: TGTGCCAGCAGCCAAGGGGGAGGGCAAGGAAACACCATATATTTT.

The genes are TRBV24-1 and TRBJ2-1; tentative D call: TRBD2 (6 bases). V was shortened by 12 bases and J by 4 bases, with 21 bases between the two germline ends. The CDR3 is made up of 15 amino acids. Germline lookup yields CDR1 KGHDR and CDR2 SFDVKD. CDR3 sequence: CAPSTVGTLYNEQFF. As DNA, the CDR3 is TGTGCCCCATCCACTGTCGGGACTTTGTACAATGAGCAGTTCTTC.

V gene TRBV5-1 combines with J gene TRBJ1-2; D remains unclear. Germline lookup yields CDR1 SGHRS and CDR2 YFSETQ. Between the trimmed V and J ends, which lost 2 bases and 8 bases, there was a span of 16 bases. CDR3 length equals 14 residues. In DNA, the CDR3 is TGCGCCAGCAGCTTTGAAACGGGCGGGAGAGGCTACACCTTC. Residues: CASSFETGGRGYTF.

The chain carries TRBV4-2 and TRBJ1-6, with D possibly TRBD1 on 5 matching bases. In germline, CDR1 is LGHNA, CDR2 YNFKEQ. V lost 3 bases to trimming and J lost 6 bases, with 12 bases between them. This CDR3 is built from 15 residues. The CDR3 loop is CASSQAGLTNSPLHF. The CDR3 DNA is TGTGCCAGCAGCCAGGCGGGACTGACTAATTCACCCCTCCACTTT.

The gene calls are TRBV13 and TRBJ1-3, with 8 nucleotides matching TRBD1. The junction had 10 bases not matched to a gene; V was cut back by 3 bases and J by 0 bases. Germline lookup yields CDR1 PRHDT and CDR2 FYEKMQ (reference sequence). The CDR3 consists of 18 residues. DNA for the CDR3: TGTGCCAGCAGCTTCCGGGACAGGCAACCGAGCTCTGGAAACACCATATATTTT. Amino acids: CASSFRDRQPSSGNTIYF.

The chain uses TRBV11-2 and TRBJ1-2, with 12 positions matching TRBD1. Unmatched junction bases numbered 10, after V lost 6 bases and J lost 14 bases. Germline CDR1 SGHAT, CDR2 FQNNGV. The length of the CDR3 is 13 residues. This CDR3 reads CASRPGTGGLETF. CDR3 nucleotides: TGTGCCAGCAGACCCGGGACAGGGGGCCTTGAAACCTTC.

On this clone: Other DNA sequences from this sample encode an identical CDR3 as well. CDR3 nucleotides: TGTGCCAGCAGTCGGGACAGCTCTGGAAACACCATATATTTT. Translating gives CASSRDSSGNTIYF. The chain recombines TRBV6-5 with TRBJ1-3; 7 positions match TRBD1. CDR3 length: 14 residues. Unmatched junction bases numbered 1, after V lost 5 bases and J lost 0 bases. The V gene's germline CDR1 is MNHEY and CDR2 SVGAGI.

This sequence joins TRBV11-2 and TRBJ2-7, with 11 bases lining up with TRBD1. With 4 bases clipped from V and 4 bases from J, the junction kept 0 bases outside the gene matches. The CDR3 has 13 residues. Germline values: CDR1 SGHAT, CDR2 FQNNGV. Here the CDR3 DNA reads TGTGCCAGCAGCTGGGACAGGGGGTACGAGCAGTACTTC. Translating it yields CASSWDRGYEQYF.

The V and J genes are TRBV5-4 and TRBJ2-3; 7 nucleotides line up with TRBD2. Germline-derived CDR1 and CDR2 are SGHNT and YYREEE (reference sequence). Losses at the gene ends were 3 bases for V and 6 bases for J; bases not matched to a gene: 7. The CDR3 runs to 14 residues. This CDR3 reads CASSWSGGGDTQYF. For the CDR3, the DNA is TGTGCCAGCAGCTGGTCGGGGGGAGGCGATACGCAGTATTTT.

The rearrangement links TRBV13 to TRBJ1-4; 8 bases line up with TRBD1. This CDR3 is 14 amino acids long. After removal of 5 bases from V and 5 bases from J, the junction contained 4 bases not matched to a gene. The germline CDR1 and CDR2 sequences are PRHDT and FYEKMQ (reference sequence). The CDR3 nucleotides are TGTGCCAGCAGCAACTGGACAGGGAATGAAAAACTGTTTTTT. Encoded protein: CASSNWTGNEKLFF. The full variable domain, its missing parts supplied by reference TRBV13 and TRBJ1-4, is AAGVIQSPRHLIKEKRETATLKCYPIPRHDTVYWYQQGPGQDPQFLISFYEKMQSDKGSIPDRFSAQQFSDYHSELNMSSLELGDSALYFCASSNWTGNEKLFFGSGTQLSVL.

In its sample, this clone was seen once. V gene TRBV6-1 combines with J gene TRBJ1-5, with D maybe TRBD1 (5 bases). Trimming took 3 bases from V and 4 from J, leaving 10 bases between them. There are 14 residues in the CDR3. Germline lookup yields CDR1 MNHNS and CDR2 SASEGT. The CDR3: CASSDGGNNQPQHF. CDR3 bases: TGTGCCAGCAGTGACGGGGGGAATAATCAGCCCCAGCATTTT.

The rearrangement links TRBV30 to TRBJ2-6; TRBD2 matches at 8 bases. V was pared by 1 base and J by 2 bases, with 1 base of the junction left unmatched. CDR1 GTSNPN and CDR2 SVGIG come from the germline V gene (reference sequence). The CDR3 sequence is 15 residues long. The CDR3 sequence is CAWSAGGAGANVLTF. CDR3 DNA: TGTGCCTGGAGTGCCGGGGGGGCTGGGGCCAACGTCCTGACTTTC.

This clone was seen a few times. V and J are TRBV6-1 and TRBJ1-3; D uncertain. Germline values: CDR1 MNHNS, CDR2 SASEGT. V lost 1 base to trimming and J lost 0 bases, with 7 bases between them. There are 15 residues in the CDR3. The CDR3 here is CASSEGEASGNTIYF. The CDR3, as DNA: TGTGCCAGCAGTGAAGGTGAGGCCTCTGGAAACACCATATATTTT.

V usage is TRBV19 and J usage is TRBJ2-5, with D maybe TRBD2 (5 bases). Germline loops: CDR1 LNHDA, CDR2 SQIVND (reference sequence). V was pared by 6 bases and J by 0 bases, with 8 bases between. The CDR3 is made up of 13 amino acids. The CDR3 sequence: CASRRGYQETQYF. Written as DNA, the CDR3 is TGTGCCAGTAGGAGAGGGTACCAAGAGACCCAGTACTTC.

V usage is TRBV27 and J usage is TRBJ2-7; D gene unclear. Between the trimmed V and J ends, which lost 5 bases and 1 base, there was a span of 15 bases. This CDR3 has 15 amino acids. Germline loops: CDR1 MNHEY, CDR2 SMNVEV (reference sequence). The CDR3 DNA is TGTGCCAGCAGTACTTTGTCCCGAAAGTCCTACGAGCAGTACTTC. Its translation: CASSTLSRKSYEQYF.

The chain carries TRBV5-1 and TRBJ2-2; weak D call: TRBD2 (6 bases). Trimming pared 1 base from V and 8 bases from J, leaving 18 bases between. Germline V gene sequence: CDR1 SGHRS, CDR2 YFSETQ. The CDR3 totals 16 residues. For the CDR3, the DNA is TGCGCCAGCAGCTTGAGTACGCGGAGCGCGGGAGGGGAGCTGTTTTTT. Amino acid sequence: CASSLSTRSAGGELFF.

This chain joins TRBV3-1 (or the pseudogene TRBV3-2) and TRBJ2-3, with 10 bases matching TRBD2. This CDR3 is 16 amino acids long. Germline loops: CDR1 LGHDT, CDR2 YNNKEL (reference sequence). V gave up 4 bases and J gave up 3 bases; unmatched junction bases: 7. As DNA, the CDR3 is TGTGCCAGCAGCCTTCAGCGGGGGGGTTGGACAGATACGCAGTATTTT. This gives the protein CASSLQRGGWTDTQYF.

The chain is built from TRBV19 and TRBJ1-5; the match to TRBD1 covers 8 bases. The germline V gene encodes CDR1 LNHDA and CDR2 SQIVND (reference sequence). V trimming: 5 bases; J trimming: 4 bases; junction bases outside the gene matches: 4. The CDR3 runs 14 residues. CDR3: CASSSGTGNQPQHF. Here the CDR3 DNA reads TGTGCCAGTAGTTCCGGGACAGGAAATCAGCCCCAGCATTTT.

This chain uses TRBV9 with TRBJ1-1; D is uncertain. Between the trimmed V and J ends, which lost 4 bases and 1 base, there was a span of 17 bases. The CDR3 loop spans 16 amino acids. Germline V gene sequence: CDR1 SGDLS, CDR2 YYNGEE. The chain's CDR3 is CASSPPLGRRNTEAFF. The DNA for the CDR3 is TGTGCCAGCAGCCCACCCCTGGGGAGACGGAACACTGAAGCTTTCTTT.

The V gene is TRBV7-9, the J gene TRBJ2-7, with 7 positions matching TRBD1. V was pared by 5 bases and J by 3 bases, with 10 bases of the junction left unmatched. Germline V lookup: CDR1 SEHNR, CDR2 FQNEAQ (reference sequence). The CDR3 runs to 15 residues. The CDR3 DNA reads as TGTGCCAGCAGCCCACGGACAGGAGACTTCTACGAGCAGTACTTC. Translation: CASSPRTGDFYEQYF.

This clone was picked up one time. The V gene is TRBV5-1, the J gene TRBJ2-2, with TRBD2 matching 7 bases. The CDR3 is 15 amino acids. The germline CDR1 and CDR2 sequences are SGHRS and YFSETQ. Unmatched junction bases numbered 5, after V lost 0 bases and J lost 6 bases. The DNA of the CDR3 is TGCGCCAGCAGCTTGGCGGGTACTAGCGCCGGGGAGCTGTTTTTT. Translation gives CASSLAGTSAGELFF. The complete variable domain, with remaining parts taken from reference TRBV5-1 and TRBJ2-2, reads KAGVTQTPRYLIKTRGQQVTLSCSPISGHRSVSWYQQTPGQGLQFLFEYFSETQRNKGNFPGRFSGRQFSNSRSEMNVSTLELGDSALYLCASSLAGTSAGELFFGEGSRLTVL.